The clone carrying this T cell receptor (beta chain) was recorded many times. The sample is drawn from a study of CD8 T cells in ankylosing spondylitis. In TCRdb, the 5' RACE reads were re-called with MiXCR into one record per CDR3 protein. Among hundreds of thousands of distinct CDR3 sequences, under 30% were seen once, and the ten largest hold about 7%. V was pared by 1 base and J by 4 bases, with 17 bases between. From germline, CDR1 is LGHNA and CDR2 YSLEER. The CDR3 has 17 amino acids. This receptor was taken from a male donor with ankylosing spondylitis or in good health (not recorded which). Source material: blood, either unsorted or a sorted T cell fraction (not recorded which). The gene calls are TRBV4-3 and TRBJ1-5; D is perhaps TRBD1 (5 bases). The CDR3 loop is CASSQALSRGINQPQHF. The CDR3 DNA reads TGCGCCAGCAGCCAAGCCCTCTCAAGGGGCATAAATCAGCCCCAGCATTTT.